One sample yielded the 28 T cell receptor beta chains listed below, sequenced in a study of cytomegalovirus exposure and HLA in healthy donors. The PCR employed 60 Vbeta primers together with 13 Jbeta primers. Clones were read by immunoSEQ multiplex PCR, and TCRdb kept only the in-frame ones, dropping some. The ten top clones account for approximately 1.5%, within a sample of 140,000 to 150,000 clones. The sequenced material came from PBMCs. These receptor sequences come from a woman aged 50 to 60 in good health and CMV-seronegative.

V gene TRBV5-1 combines with J gene TRBJ1-1; 7 bases line up with TRBD1. Looked up from germline, CDR1 is SGHRS and CDR2 is YFSETQ. This CDR3 is built from 15 residues. Trimming removed 2 bases from V and 1 base from J; junction bases left unmatched: 5. This CDR3 reads CASSFSGQKNTEAFF. In DNA form, the CDR3 reads TGCGCCAGCAGCTTCTCGGGACAGAAGAACACTGAAGCTTTCTTT.

The V and J genes are TRBV6-6 and TRBJ2-7; D is possibly TRBD1 (5 bases). Trimming took 5 bases from V and 4 from J, leaving 9 bases between them. The CDR3 has 12 amino acids. Germline V CDR1 and CDR2: MNHNY, SVGAGI (reference sequence). CDR3 nucleotide sequence: TGTGCCAGCAGTCCCACAGGATACGAGCAGTACTTC. Translation: CASSPTGYEQYF.

V and J are TRBV30 and TRBJ1-6; possibly TRBD1 for D (5 bases). The CDR3 sequence is 12 residues long. V was shortened by 8 bases and J by 7 bases, with 12 bases between the two germline ends. Germline V gene data show CDR1 as GTSNPN and CDR2 as SVGIG (reference sequence). The CDR3 coding sequence is TGTGCCCTCGCGGGGGGGAATTCACCCCTCCACTTT. Its protein is CALAGGNSPLHF.

This CDR3 reads CASRQGSEQYF. The CDR3 coding sequence is TGTGCCAGCAGACAGGGTTCCGAGCAGTACTTC. The rearrangement links TRBV7-8 to TRBJ2-7; D may be TRBD1 (6 bases). V was cut by 6 bases and J by 6 bases, with 9 bases left in between. Germline V CDR1 and CDR2: SGHVS, FQNEAQ. The CDR3 spans 11 residues.

The V and J genes are TRBV6-5 and TRBJ2-1; 9 bases agree with TRBD1. The germline V gene encodes CDR1 MNHEY and CDR2 SVGAGI. CDR3 size: 15 residues. J lost 8 bases, V lost 6 bases, and 11 bases had no gene match. Here the CDR3 DNA reads TGTGCCAGCAGCCCGGGACAGGGAGTAGTACATGAGCAGTTCTTC. It codes for CASSPGQGVVHEQFF.

This chain links TRBV28 with TRBJ1-4; D is unclear. CDR1 is MDHEN and CDR2 is SYDVKM in the germline V gene. The germline V and J ends were trimmed by 7 bases and 9 bases, with 12 bases remaining between them. This CDR3 has 12 amino acids. The CDR3 loop is CASKDNGKKLFF. CDR3 bases: TGTGCCAGCAAAGATAACGGGAAAAAACTGTTTTTT.

The chain couples TRBV28 to TRBJ1-5; a weak D match, TRBD1 (6 bases). CDR1 MDHEN and CDR2 SYDVKM come from the germline V gene. The CDR3 is 13 amino acids. Between the trimmed V and J ends, which lost 6 bases and 10 bases, there was a span of 16 bases. CDR3 protein: CASSLPQGSPQHF. The DNA for the CDR3 is TGTGCCAGCAGCCTCCCCCAGGGGAGTCCCCAGCATTTT.

Worth noting for this clone: An end of the junction differs from the germline gene, which may be a read error. This chain connects TRBV6-5 to TRBJ2-7, with 10 bases lining up with TRBD2. There are 14 residues in the CDR3. Germline-derived CDR1 and CDR2 are MNHEY and SVGAGI. The CDR3 DNA is TGTGCCAGCAGCTCCTTAGCGGGGGGCTACGGGCAGTACTTC. Translation: CASSSLAGGYGQYF.

The J gene is TRBJ2-3, the V gene TRBV6-5; the match to TRBD1 covers 9 bases. V was pared by 1 base and J by 3 bases, with 2 bases of the junction left unmatched. There are 15 residues in the CDR3. The germline CDR1 and CDR2 sequences are MNHEY and SVGAGI. The CDR3 loop is CASSYLDRGTDTQYF. In DNA form, the CDR3 reads TGTGCCAGCAGTTACTTGGACAGGGGTACAGATACGCAGTATTTT.

The V and J genes are TRBV28 and TRBJ2-6; a possible D gene is TRBD2 (6 bases). This CDR3 is 15 amino acids long. The ends were cut back, 5 bases at V and 2 bases at J, with 10 bases in the middle. Germline CDR1 and CDR2: MDHEN and SYDVKM. CDR3 amino acids: CASSLTGAGANVLTF. CDR3 DNA: TGTGCCAGCAGTCTAACGGGGGCTGGGGCCAACGTCCTGACTTTC. The full variable domain, completed using reference TRBV28 and TRBJ2-6, is DVKVTQSSRYLVKRTGEKVFLECVQDMDHENMFWYRQDPGLGLRLIYFSYDVKMKEKGDIPEGYSVSREKKERFSLILESASTNQTSMYLCASSLTGAGANVLTFGAGSRLTVL.

This chain joins TRBV19 and TRBJ2-3, with TRBD2 matching over 8 bases. Germline V gene lookup returns CDR1 LNHDA and CDR2 SQIVND (reference sequence). V shed 6 bases, J shed 5 bases, and the junction held 10 bases outside the gene matches. This CDR3 has 15 residues. CDR3 DNA sequence: TGTGCCAGTAGCGGGGGGGGACGGCTCATAGATACGCAGTATTTT. It is translated as CASSGGGRLIDTQYF.

The rearrangement joins TRBV7-3 to TRBJ2-1, with a weak D call TRBD2 (5 bases). Trimming removed 5 bases at V and 0 bases at J, with 20 bases between. This CDR3 spans 18 amino acids. The germline gives CDR1 SGHTA, CDR2 FQGTGA. The CDR3 spells CASSPIMRAGLSYNEQFF. The CDR3 DNA is TGTGCCAGCAGCCCCATCATGAGGGCGGGTCTCTCCTACAATGAGCAGTTCTTC.

The rearrangement uses TRBV4-2 and TRBJ1-6; possible D gene TRBD1, 5 bases. Deletions cut 0 bases from V and 10 bases from J, with 7 bases between. CDR3 length equals 13 residues. From germline, CDR1 is LGHNA and CDR2 YNFKEQ. CDR3 DNA: TGTGCCAGCAGCCAAGATCAGGGCTCACCCCTCCACTTT. Translation gives CASSQDQGSPLHF.

This chain uses TRBV4-1 with TRBJ2-7, with 11 bases fitting TRBD2. The germline gives CDR1 MGHRA, CDR2 YSYEKL. The V segment lost 1 base and the J segment 5 bases; nucleotides outside the gene matches: 4. The CDR3 spans 15 residues. CDR3 DNA: TGCGCCAGCAGCCAAGTTAGCGGGAGGGCCCACGAGCAGTACTTC. It translates to CASSQVSGRAHEQYF.

About this clone: One end of the junction fails to match germline, which may point to a read error. This chain joins TRBV10-3 and TRBJ1-4; TRBD1 might be the D (5 bases). CDR3 size: 13 residues. The V gene's germline CDR1 is ENHRY and CDR2 SYGVKD. The CDR3 is CAISDGTSEKLFF. The CDR3 nucleotides are TGTGCCATCAGTGACGGGACTAGTGAAAAACTGTTTTTT.

The V gene is TRBV9, the J gene TRBJ1-2; D perhaps matches TRBD1 (5 bases). Germline loops: CDR1 SGDLS, CDR2 YYNGEE. Trimming took off 0 bases at V and 4 bases at J, with 13 bases between the two ends. The CDR3 totals 15 residues. The CDR3: CASSVAAGMGYGYTF. The CDR3 nucleotides read TGTGCCAGCAGCGTAGCAGCAGGGATGGGCTATGGCTACACCTTC.

The chain recombines TRBV19 with TRBJ1-1, with D unclear. Trimming removed 7 bases at V and 5 bases at J, with 11 bases between. CDR1 is LNHDA, CDR2 SQIVND, per germline (reference sequence). The CDR3 loop spans 12 amino acids. CDR3 region: CASISGSTEAFF. Written as DNA, the CDR3 is TGTGCCAGTATCTCGGGTAGTACTGAAGCTTTCTTT. Full variable domain (missing parts from reference TRBV19 and TRBJ1-1): DGGITQSPKYLFRKEGQNVTLSCEQNLNHDAMYWYRQDPGQGLRLIYYSQIVNDFQKGDIAEGYSVSREKKESFPLTVTSAQKNPTAFYLCASISGSTEAFFGQGTRLTVV.

J is TRBJ2-7 and V is TRBV10-3; D is unclear. CDR3 size: 15 residues. Trimming removed 0 bases at V and 2 bases at J, with 11 bases between. CDR1 and CDR2 from the germline V gene are ENHRY and SYGVKD. This CDR3 is CAISESYITTYEQYF. In nucleotides, the CDR3 is TGTGCCATCAGTGAGTCGTACATAACAACCTACGAGCAGTACTTC.

This chain connects TRBV5-1 to TRBJ2-2, with TRBD2 matching over 8 bases. The CDR3 spans 14 residues. Trimming took 1 base from V and 6 from J; bases not matched to a gene: 2. Per the germline V gene, CDR1 is SGHRS and CDR2 is YFSETQ. CDR3 protein: CASSLREGSGELFF. CDR3 sequence (DNA): TGCGCCAGCAGCTTGCGGGAGGGTTCCGGGGAGCTGTTTTTT. The whole variable domain, remainder taken from reference TRBV5-1 and TRBJ2-2, is KAGVTQTPRYLIKTRGQQVTLSCSPISGHRSVSWYQQTPGQGLQFLFEYFSETQRNKGNFPGRFSGRQFSNSRSEMNVSTLELGDSALYLCASSLREGSGELFFGEGSRLTVL.

The DNA for the CDR3 is TGTGCCAGCGAGTATTACTCTGGGGCCAACGTCCTGACTTTC. It codes for CASEYYSGANVLTF. The genes are TRBV5-6 and TRBJ2-6; D call uncertain. V dropped 7 bases and J dropped 0 bases, with 8 bases sitting between them. Germline V gene data show CDR1 as SGHDT and CDR2 as YYEEEE. CDR3 length: 14 amino acids.

This chain links TRBV2 with TRBJ1-1; D might be TRBD1 (6 bases). There are 14 residues in the CDR3. Germline assignment: CDR1 SNHLY and CDR2 FYNNEI. V dropped 5 bases and J dropped 6 bases, with 16 bases sitting between them. CDR3 nucleotide sequence: TGTGCCAGCAGTCCAGGGGTGGCTCTTCCTGAAGCTTTCTTT. It translates to CASSPGVALPEAFF.

This sequence joins TRBV20-1 and TRBJ2-7; D remains unclear. The V end lost 6 bases, the J end lost 2 bases, and 8 bases lay between the germline ends. The V gene's germline CDR1 is DFQATT and CDR2 SNEGSKA (reference sequence). This CDR3 spans 11 amino acids. CDR3: CSANTAYEQYF. DNA of the CDR3: TGCAGTGCAAACACCGCCTACGAGCAGTACTTC.

The CDR3 spells CASSLGTGGYEQYF. The CDR3 nucleotides are TGTGCCAGCAGCTTAGGGACAGGGGGCTACGAGCAGTACTTC. The gene calls are TRBV13 and TRBJ2-7, with 9 positions matching TRBD1. Per the germline V gene, CDR1 is PRHDT and CDR2 is FYEKMQ (reference sequence). The CDR3 runs to 14 residues. V lost 0 bases, J lost 3 bases, and 0 bases stayed unmatched.

The chain uses TRBV6-6 and TRBJ2-7; 9 nucleotides line up with TRBD1. After removal of 6 bases from V and 4 bases from J, the junction contained 10 bases not matched to a gene. CDR3 length: 15 residues. The germline V gene encodes CDR1 MNHNY and CDR2 SVGAGI (reference sequence). The CDR3 coding sequence is TGTGCCAGCAGCACGGGACAGGGCAGGGCTTACGAGCAGTACTTC. Translated: CASSTGQGRAYEQYF.

CDR3 in amino acids: CAWKRRRGPGEKLFF. The DNA for the CDR3 is TGTGCCTGGAAACGCCGTAGGGGGCCGGGTGAAAAACTGTTTTTT. V gene TRBV30 combines with J gene TRBJ1-4, with 7 bases that match TRBD1. The CDR3 covers 15 residues. The germline V gene has CDR1 GTSNPN and CDR2 SVGIG (reference sequence). V was pared by 4 bases and J by 7 bases, with 12 bases of the junction left unmatched.

The gene calls are TRBV11-3 and TRBJ2-7; 9 nucleotides align to TRBD1. V lost 5 bases and J lost 7; bases outside the gene matches: 3. The CDR3 has 12 residues. Per germline, CDR1 SGHNT and CDR2 YENEEA. This CDR3 reads CASSQGQGEQYF. DNA for the CDR3: TGTGCCAGCAGCCAAGGACAGGGGGAGCAGTACTTC. Supplemented by reference TRBV11-3 and TRBJ2-7, the full variable domain reads EAGVVQSPRYKIIEKKQPVAFWCNPISGHNTLYWYLQNLGQGPELLIRYENEEAVDDSQLPKDRFSAERLKGVDSTLKIQPAELGDSAVYLCASSQGQGEQYFGPGTRLTVT.

The chain combines TRBV9 with TRBJ2-5; tentatively, D is TRBD1 (6 bases). The CDR3 is 15 residues long. CDR1 SGDLS and CDR2 YYNGEE come from the germline V gene. Trimming took off 4 bases at V and 4 bases at J, with 17 bases between the two ends. The CDR3 region is CASSPRQAIGETQYF. The CDR3 coding sequence is TGTGCCAGCAGCCCCCGACAGGCGATTGGAGAGACCCAGTACTTC.

The gene calls are TRBV27 and TRBJ2-1; 9 bases are shared with TRBD2. CDR3 length: 14 amino acids. Trimming took 8 bases from V and 1 from J; bases not matched to a gene: 3. CDR1 is MNHEY, CDR2 SMNVEV, per germline (reference sequence). The DNA of the CDR3 is TGTGCCAGCGGAACTAGCGGGTCCTACAATGAGCAGTTCTTC. Its protein is CASGTSGSYNEQFF.